These T cell receptor beta chains were read from a single sample in a study of cytomegalovirus exposure and HLA in healthy donors. Repertoires were generated with immunoSEQ multiplex PCR, while TCRdb's copy carries only in-frame clones and drops some. The table shows about 94,000 clones, with approximately 66% occurring only once. The sample taken for sequencing was PBMCs. The receptors were gathered from a man aged 30-40 years in good health and CMV-seronegative. Each CDR3 is given with its conserved first and last residue. The D gene is left open where the match is weak. For some rows the clone size is stated as once, few or many, or as a class when expanded; others skip it.

NA,NA,TRBJ2-1,TRBV29-1,CSVEWGLGIGQFF,TGCAGCGTTGAGTGGGGACTCGGAATAGGGCAGTTCTTC
NA,NA,TRBJ2-1,TRBV6-5,CASTSGEKQFF,TGTGCCAGCACTTCGGGGGAAAAGCAGTTCTTC
NA,NA,TRBJ1-1,TRBV10-3,CASRKTENTEAFF,TGTGCCAGCAGGAAGACAGAAAACACTGAAGCTTTCTTT
NA,TRBD1,TRBJ1-5,TRBV28,CASSYRGDQPQHF,TGTGCCAGCAGTTACAGGGGGGATCAGCCCCAGCATTTT
once,NA,TRBJ1-6,TRBV27,CASSLGWQSNSPLHF,TGTGCCAGCAGTTTAGGCTGGCAGTCGAATTCACCCCTCCACTTT
NA,NA,TRBJ1-3,TRBV15,CATSTGGGNTIYF,TGTGCCACCAGCACTGGGGGCGGAAACACCATATATTTT
NA,TRBD2,TRBJ2-7,TRBV6-5,CASSSAGAFYEQYF,TGTGCCAGCAGTTCAGCGGGAGCGTTTTACGAGCAGTACTTC
once,TRBD1,TRBJ1-2,TRBV2,CASSRDRGLFGYTF,TGTGCCAGCAGCAGGGACAGGGGGCTATTTGGCTACACCTTC
few,TRBD2,TRBJ2-1,TRBV6-5,CASSYSGGAIYNEQFF,TGTGCCAGCAGTTACTCCGGGGGGGCCATCTACAATGAGCAGTTCTTC
few,TRBD1,TRBJ1-2,TRBV6-1,CASRLTGGFYGYTF,TGTGCCAGCAGGTTGACAGGGGGATTTTATGGCTACACCTTC
NA,NA,TRBJ1-1,TRBV6-5,CASTRGTEAFF,TGTGCCAGCACCAGAGGGACAGAAGCTTTCTTT
few,TRBD1,TRBJ1-6,TRBV2,CASSGVGQRNSPLHF,TGTGCCAGCAGTGGGGTGGGACAGCGTAATTCACCCCTCCACTTT
NA,NA,TRBJ2-3,TRBV7-3,CASSITTAGTYSTDTQYF,TGTGCCAGCAGCATAACCACCGCCGGGACATACAGCACAGATACGCAGTATTTT
NA,NA,TRBJ2-3,TRBV7-8,CASSPARLGIDTQYF,TGTGCCAGCAGCCCTGCTAGACTAGGGATAGATACGCAGTATTTT
NA,TRBD1,TRBJ2-2,TRBV7-7,CASQTGFTTGELFF,TGTGCTAGCCAGACAGGGTTTACCACCGGGGAGCTGTTTTTT
NA,TRBD2,TRBJ2-5,TRBV11-2,CASSLGEREPGVETQYF,TGTGCCAGCAGCTTAGGAGAGCGGGAGCCAGGAGTGGAGACCCAGTACTTC
few,TRBD1,TRBJ2-5,TRBV6-1,CASSDYPGQLRETQYF,TGTGCCAGCAGTGATTATCCGGGACAGCTTAGGGAGACCCAGTACTTC
few,NA,TRBJ1-2,TRBV9,CASSDERWRGTGGYTF,TGTGCCAGCAGCGACGAAAGGTGGCGGGGCACCGGTGGCTACACCTTC
NA,TRBD1,TRBJ2-2,TRBV7-3,CASSLSPGGYGELFF,TGTGCCAGCAGCTTATCCCCAGGGGGTTATGGGGAGCTGTTTTTT
NA,NA,TRBJ1-6,TRBV19,CASKATGGTPLHF,TGTGCCAGTAAGGCTACGGGTGGTACACCCCTCCACTTT
few,TRBD1,TRBJ2-7,TRBV11-3,CASSLRTGTGVNEQYF,TGTGCCAGCAGCTTAAGAACCGGGACAGGGGTAAACGAGCAGTACTTC
NA,TRBD2,TRBJ2-1,TRBV29-1,CSVRLAGGVPGNEQFF,TGCAGCGTCCGACTAGCGGGGGGGGTCCCAGGCAATGAGCAGTTCTTC
few,TRBD1,TRBJ2-7,TRBV9,CASSPQRGTGQGNPYEQYF,TGTGCCAGCAGCCCTCAGAGGGGGACGGGACAGGGAAATCCCTACGAGCAGTACTTC
NA,NA,TRBJ2-1,TRBV11-2,CASSFDLAWYEQFF,TGTGCCAGCAGCTTCGATCTAGCGTGGTATGAGCAGTTCTTC
NA,TRBD2,TRBJ2-3,TRBV14,CASSQAPAGRSTDTQYF,TGTGCCAGCAGCCAAGCTCCAGCGGGACGTAGCACAGATACGCAGTATTTT
NA,TRBD2,TRBJ2-5,TRBV11-2,CASSSRGLAGSKETQYF,TGTGCCAGCAGCTCTAGAGGACTAGCGGGGAGTAAAGAGACCCAGTACTTC
NA,NA,TRBJ1-5,TRBV28,CASSFAPNSNQPQHF,TGTGCCAGCAGTTTCGCACCTAATAGCAATCAGCCCCAGCATTTT
NA,NA,TRBJ2-1,TRBV27,CASSPLLVTYNEQFF,TGTGCCAGCAGTCCTCTACTAGTGACCTACAATGAGCAGTTCTTC
NA,NA,TRBJ2-1,TRBV5-6,CASSLRYRGGNEQFF,TGTGCCAGCAGCTTAAGGTACAGAGGGGGTAATGAGCAGTTCTTC
few,NA,TRBJ1-3,TRBV30,CAWSVNRAGNTIYF,TGTGCCTGGAGTGTTAACAGGGCTGGAAACACCATATATTTT
NA,TRBD1,TRBJ1-1,TRBV9,CASSALQGRTEAFF,TGTGCCAGCAGCGCGCTACAGGGGCGTACTGAAGCTTTCTTT
few,TRBD1,TRBJ2-7,TRBV6-5,CASSYGTGGSYEQYF,TGTGCCAGCAGTTACGGGACAGGGGGCTCCTACGAGCAGTACTTC
NA,TRBD1,TRBJ2-7,TRBV7-3,CASSLGAGGYYEQYF,TGTGCCAGCAGCTTAGGAGCAGGGGGATACTACGAGCAGTACTTC
NA,TRBD1,TRBJ2-7,TRBV7-2,CASSLAGQLSYEQYF,TGTGCCAGCAGCTTAGCGGGACAGCTCTCCTACGAGCAGTACTTC
NA,NA,TRBJ1-3,TRBV4-2,CASSQGYGAEGRGTIYF,TGTGCCAGCAGCCAGGGTTATGGCGCGGAGGGCCGGGGCACCATATATTTT
NA,NA,TRBJ2-2,TRBV5-5,CASSLLQGPNTGELFF,TGTGCCAGCAGCTTGTTGCAGGGCCCGAACACCGGGGAGCTGTTTTTT
NA,TRBD2,TRBJ2-5,TRBV5-1,CASGGGIQETQYF,TGCGCCAGCGGGGGGGGGATCCAAGAGACCCAGTACTTC
NA,TRBD2,TRBJ2-3,TRBV27,CASSSLAGGEDTQYF,TGTGCCAGCAGTAGCTTAGCGGGAGGGGAAGATACGCAGTATTTT
NA,NA,TRBJ2-7,TRBV25-1,CASSEREASSYEQYF,TGTGCCAGCAGTGAAAGGGAGGCTAGCAGCTACGAGCAGTACTTC
few,NA,TRBJ2-7,TRBV6-1,CASTATYEQYF,TGTGCCAGCACCGCAACTTACGAGCAGTACTTC
NA,NA,TRBJ1-3,TRBV4-2,CASSPRRGSGGNTIYF,TGTGCCAGCAGCCCTCGTAGGGGAAGTGGTGGAAACACCATATATTTT
NA,NA,TRBJ2-2,TRBV2,CASSERGQTGELFF,TGTGCCAGCAGTGAACGAGGACAGACCGGGGAGCTGTTTTTT
NA,NA,TRBJ2-7,TRBV5-4,CASSEDSSYEQYF,TGTGCCAGCAGCGAGGACAGCTCCTACGAGCAGTACTTC
few,NA,TRBJ2-3,TRBV7-3,CASSLEVRDTQYF,TGTGCCAGCAGCTTAGAGGTTAGAGATACGCAGTATTTT